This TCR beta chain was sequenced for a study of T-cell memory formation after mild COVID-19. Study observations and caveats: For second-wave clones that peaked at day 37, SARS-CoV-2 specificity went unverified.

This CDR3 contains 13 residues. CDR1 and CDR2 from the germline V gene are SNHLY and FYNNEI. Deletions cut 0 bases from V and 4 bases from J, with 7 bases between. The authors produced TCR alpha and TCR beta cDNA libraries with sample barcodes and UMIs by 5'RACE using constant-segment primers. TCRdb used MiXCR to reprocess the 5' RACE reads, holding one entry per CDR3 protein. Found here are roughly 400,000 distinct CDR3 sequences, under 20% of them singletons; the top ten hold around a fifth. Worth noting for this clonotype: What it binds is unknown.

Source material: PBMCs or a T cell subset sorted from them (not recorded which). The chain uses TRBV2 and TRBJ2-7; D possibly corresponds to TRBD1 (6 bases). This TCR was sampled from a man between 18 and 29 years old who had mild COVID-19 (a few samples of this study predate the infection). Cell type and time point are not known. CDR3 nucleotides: TGTGCCAGCAGTGAAGCGACAGGATACGAGCAGTACGTC. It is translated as CASSEATGYEQYV.